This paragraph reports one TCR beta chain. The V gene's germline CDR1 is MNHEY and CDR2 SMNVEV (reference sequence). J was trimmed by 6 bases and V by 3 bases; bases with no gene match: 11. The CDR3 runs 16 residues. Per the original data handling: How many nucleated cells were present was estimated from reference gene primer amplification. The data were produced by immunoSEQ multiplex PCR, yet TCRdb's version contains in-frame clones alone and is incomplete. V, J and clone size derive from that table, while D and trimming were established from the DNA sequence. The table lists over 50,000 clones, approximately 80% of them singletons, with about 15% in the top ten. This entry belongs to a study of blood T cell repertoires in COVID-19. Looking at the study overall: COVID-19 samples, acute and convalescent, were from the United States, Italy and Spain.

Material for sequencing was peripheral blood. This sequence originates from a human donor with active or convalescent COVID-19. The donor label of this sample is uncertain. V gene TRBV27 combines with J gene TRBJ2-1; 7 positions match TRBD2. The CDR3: CASSLPGTKFGNEQFF. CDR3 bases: TGTGCCAGCAGTTTGCCCGGGACTAAATTCGGCAATGAGCAGTTCTTC.